Listed here are 6 T cell receptor beta chains from one sample, sequenced in a study of cytomegalovirus exposure and HLA in healthy donors. Use of 60 Vbeta and 13 Jbeta primers characterized the PCR. The table came from immunoSEQ multiplex PCR; TCRdb's copy has only in-frame clones and leaves some out. The table shows about 120,000 clones, with roughly 14% occurring only once. The sample consisted of PBMCs. The origin of the receptors is a woman aged 18-29 years in good health and CMV-seronegative.

This clone showed up just a few times. The V gene is TRBV4-2, the J gene TRBJ2-5; weak D call: TRBD1 (6 bases). The germline V gene encodes CDR1 LGHNA and CDR2 YNFKEQ. The V and J ends lost 1 base and 5 bases respectively, with 20 bases between them. This CDR3 comprises 17 residues. The CDR3 nucleotides read TGTGCCAGCAGCCAAGTCCCTTACAGGGAGAAAGGGGAGACCCAGTACTTC. Protein product: CASSQVPYREKGETQYF.

V and J are TRBV28 and TRBJ1-5; perhaps TRBD1 as D (5 bases). V lost 0 bases to trimming and J lost 2 bases, with 17 bases between them. This CDR3 comprises 18 residues. Germline V lookup: CDR1 MDHEN, CDR2 SYDVKM. CDR3 nucleotides: TGTGCCAGCAGTTTATGGGCCGCGGGGGGATTTGGCAATCAGCCCCAGCATTTT. It translates to CASSLWAAGGFGNQPQHF.

This clone was observed a few times. The chain combines TRBV11-1 with TRBJ2-1, with 13 bases fitting TRBD2. This CDR3 has 15 residues. Germline V gene data show CDR1 as SGHAT and CDR2 as FQDESV (reference sequence). The J segment lost 5 bases and the V segment lost 5 bases, leaving 3 bases of the junction unmatched. The CDR3 region has the DNA TGTGCCAGCAGCCGACTAGCGGGGGGAGACAATGAGCAGTTCTTC. Encoded protein: CASSRLAGGDNEQFF.

A few counts support this clone. The chain has TRBV27 and TRBJ2-5, with 11 bases that match TRBD2. Unmatched junction bases numbered 7, after V lost 2 bases and J lost 2 bases. The length of the CDR3 is 17 residues. Germline CDR1 and CDR2: MNHEY and SMNVEV (reference sequence). CDR3 protein: CASSLVGLAGGQETQYF. The CDR3 nucleotides are TGTGCCAGCAGTTTAGTCGGGTTAGCGGGGGGGCAAGAGACCCAGTACTTC.

The chain uses TRBV6-1 and TRBJ2-7; 8 bases fit TRBD2. The germline CDR1 and CDR2 sequences are MNHNS and SASEGT. V shed 6 bases and J 0 bases; nucleotides not matched to a gene: 7. This CDR3 region has 15 residues. The CDR3 nucleotides read TGTGCCAGCAGCCAAGGGAGCGGGAGCTCCTACGAGCAGTACTTC. It yields the protein CASSQGSGSSYEQYF.

The V gene is TRBV28, the J gene TRBJ1-5; 7 nucleotides match TRBD1. Germline-derived CDR1 and CDR2 are MDHEN and SYDVKM. Losses at the gene ends were 5 bases for V and 3 bases for J; bases not matched to a gene: 13. The CDR3 has 17 amino acids. The CDR3 sequence: CASSGGPLDRFNQPQHF. CDR3 nucleotides: TGTGCCAGCAGTGGCGGCCCCTTGGACAGGTTCAATCAGCCCCAGCATTTT.